One TCR beta chain is described in this entry. CDR1 and CDR2 (germline): SGHRS, YFSETQ. V lost 3 bases and J lost 3; bases outside the gene matches: 8. The CDR3 length is 15 residues. This entry belongs to a study of blood T cell repertoires in COVID-19. Per the authors' pipeline: Counts of nucleated cells, estimated from reference gene primer amplification, were obtained. TCRdb's table, derived via immunoSEQ multiplex PCR, lists solely in-frame clones and lacks some. The DNA was the basis for D and trimming; V, J and clone size are from that table. The sample holds some 200,000 clones, 60% to 80% seen once.

This TCR derives from a woman aged 50 to 60 who had recovered from COVID-19. Sequencing was performed on PBMCs or T cells enriched from blood (not recorded which). The gene calls are TRBV5-1 and TRBJ2-7; 8 positions match TRBD1. The CDR3 sequence: CASSSTDRGGYEQYF. The CDR3 bases are TGCGCCAGCAGCTCAACCGACAGGGGAGGCTACGAGCAGTACTTC. Complete variable domain (other parts from reference TRBV5-1 and TRBJ2-7): KAGVTQTPRYLIKTRGQQVTLSCSPISGHRSVSWYQQTPGQGLQFLFEYFSETQRNKGNFPGRFSGRQFSNSRSEMNVSTLELGDSALYLCASSSTDRGGYEQYFGPGTRLTVT.